What follows is one TCR beta chain and its context. The PCR employed 60 Vbeta primers together with 13 Jbeta primers. Using immunoSEQ multiplex PCR, the repertoire was profiled, and TCRdb retains in-frame clones only, with some absent. This table holds 90,000 to 100,000 clones, over 75% found once. This sample was included in a study of cytomegalovirus exposure and HLA in healthy donors. The CDR3 runs to 14 residues. Germline assignment: CDR1 ENHRY and CDR2 SYGVKD. V was clipped by 3 bases and J by 1 base, with 9 bases between them. This receptor was obtained from a man in his fifties or sixties in good health and CMV-seronegative. This chain uses TRBV10-3 with TRBJ2-5; D unresolved. The sequenced sample was PBMCs. The CDR3 protein is CAISDKYGQETQYF. The CDR3 DNA reads TGTGCCATCAGTGACAAATACGGCCAAGAGACCCAGTACTTC.